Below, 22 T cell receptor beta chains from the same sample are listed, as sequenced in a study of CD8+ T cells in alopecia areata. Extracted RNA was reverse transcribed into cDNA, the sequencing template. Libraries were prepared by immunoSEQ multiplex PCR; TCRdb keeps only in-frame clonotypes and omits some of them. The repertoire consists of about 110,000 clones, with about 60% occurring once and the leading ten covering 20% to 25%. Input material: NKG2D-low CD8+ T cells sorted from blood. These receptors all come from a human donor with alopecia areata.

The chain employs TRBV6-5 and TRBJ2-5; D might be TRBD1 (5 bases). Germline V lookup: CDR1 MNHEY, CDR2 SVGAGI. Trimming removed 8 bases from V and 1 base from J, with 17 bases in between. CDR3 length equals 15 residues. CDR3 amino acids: CASSAIMQGQETQYF. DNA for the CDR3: TGTGCCAGCTCAGCAATTATGCAGGGCCAAGAGACCCAGTACTTC.

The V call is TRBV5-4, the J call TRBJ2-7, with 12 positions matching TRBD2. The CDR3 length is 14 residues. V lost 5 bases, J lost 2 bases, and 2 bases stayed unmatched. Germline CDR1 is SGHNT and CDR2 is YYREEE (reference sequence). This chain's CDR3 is CASSSSGRAYEQYF. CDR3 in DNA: TGTGCCAGCAGTTCTAGCGGGAGGGCCTACGAGCAGTACTTC.

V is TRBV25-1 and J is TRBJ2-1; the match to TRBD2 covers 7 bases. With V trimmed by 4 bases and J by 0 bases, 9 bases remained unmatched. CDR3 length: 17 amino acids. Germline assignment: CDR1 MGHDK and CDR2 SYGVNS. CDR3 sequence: CASSGEGDQSSYNEQFF. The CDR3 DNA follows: TGTGCCAGCAGTGGGGAGGGAGACCAGAGCTCCTACAATGAGCAGTTCTTC.

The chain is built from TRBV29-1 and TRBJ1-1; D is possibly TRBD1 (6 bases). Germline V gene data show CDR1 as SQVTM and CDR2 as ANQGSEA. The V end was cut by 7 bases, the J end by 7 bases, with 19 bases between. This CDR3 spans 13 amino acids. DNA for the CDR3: TGCAGCGCAGCCCCGGGGGCGCAAGGTGAAGCTTTCTTT. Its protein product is CSAAPGAQGEAFF.

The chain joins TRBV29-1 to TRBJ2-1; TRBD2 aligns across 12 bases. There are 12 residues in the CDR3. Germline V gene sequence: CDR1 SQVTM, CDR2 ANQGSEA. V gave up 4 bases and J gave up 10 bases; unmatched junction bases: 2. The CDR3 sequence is CSVAGTSGEQFF. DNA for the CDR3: TGCAGCGTTGCCGGGACTAGCGGGGAGCAGTTCTTC.

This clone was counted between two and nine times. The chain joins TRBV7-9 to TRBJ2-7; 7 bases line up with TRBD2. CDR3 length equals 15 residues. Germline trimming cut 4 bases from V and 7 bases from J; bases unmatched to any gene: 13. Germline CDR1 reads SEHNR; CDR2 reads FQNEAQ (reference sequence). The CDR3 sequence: CASSSTGGRLSEQYF. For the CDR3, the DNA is TGTGCCAGCAGCTCCACGGGCGGGAGACTATCGGAGCAGTACTTC.

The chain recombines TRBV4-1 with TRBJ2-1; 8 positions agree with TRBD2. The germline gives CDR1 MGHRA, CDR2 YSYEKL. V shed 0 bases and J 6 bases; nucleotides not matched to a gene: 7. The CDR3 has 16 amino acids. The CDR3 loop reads CASSQDGGGNFNEQFF. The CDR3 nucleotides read TGCGCCAGCAGCCAAGACGGCGGGGGGAATTTCAATGAGCAGTTCTTC.

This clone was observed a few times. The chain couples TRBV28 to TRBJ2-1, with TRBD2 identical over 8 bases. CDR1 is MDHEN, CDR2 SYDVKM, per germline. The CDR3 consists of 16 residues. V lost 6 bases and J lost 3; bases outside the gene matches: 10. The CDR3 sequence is CASSYSGKEVYNEQFF. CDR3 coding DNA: TGTGCCAGCAGCTATAGCGGGAAGGAAGTCTACAATGAGCAGTTCTTC.

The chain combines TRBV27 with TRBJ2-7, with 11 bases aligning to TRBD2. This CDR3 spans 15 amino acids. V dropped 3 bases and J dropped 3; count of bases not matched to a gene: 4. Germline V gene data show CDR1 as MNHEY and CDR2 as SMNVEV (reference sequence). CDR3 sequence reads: CASSFSSGGYYEQYF. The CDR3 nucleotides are TGTGCCAGCAGTTTCTCTAGCGGGGGGTACTACGAGCAGTACTTC.

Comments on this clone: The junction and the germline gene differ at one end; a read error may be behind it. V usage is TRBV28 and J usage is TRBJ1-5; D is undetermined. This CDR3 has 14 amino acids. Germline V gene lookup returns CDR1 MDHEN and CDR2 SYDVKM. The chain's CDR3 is CASSLWGSIQPQHF. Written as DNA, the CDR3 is TGTGCCAGCAGTCTTTGGGGTAGCATTCAGCCCCAGCATTTT.

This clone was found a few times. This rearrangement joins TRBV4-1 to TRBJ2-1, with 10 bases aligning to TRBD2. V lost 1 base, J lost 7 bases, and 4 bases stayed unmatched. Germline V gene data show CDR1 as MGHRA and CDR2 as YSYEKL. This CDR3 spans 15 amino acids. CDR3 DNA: TGCGCCAGCAGCCAAGTTATTAGCGGGGGGAATGAGCAGTTCTTC. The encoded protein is CASSQVISGGNEQFF.

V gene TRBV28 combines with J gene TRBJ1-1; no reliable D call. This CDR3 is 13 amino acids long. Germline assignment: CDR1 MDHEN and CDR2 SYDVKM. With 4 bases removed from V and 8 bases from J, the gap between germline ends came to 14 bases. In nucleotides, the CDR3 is TGTGCCAGCAGTTCGACCGTAGCCCCCGAAGCTTTCTTT. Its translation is CASSSTVAPEAFF.

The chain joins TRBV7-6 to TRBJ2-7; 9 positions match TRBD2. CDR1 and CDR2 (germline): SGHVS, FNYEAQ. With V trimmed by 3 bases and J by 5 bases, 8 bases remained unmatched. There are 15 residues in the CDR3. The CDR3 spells CASSFASGNLDEQYF. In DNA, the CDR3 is TGTGCCAGCAGCTTTGCTAGCGGGAACTTGGACGAGCAGTACTTC. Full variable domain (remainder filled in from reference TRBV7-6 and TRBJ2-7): GAGVSQSPRYKVTKRGQDVALRCDPISGHVSLYWYRQALGQGPEFLTYFNYEAQQDKSGLPNDRFSAERPEGSISTLTIQRTEQRDSAMYRCASSFASGNLDEQYFGPGTRLTVT.

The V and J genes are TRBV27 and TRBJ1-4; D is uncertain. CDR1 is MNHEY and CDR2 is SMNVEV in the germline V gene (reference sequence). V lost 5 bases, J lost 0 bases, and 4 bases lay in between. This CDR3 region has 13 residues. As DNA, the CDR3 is TGTGCCAGCAGTCCAGCAACTAATGAAAAACTGTTTTTT. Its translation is CASSPATNEKLFF.

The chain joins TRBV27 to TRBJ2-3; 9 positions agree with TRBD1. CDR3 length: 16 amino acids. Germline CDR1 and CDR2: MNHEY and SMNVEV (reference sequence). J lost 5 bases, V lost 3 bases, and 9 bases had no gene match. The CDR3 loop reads CASSFLLQGAEDTQYF. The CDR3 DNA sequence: TGTGCCAGCAGTTTCCTACTACAGGGGGCTGAAGATACGCAGTATTTT.

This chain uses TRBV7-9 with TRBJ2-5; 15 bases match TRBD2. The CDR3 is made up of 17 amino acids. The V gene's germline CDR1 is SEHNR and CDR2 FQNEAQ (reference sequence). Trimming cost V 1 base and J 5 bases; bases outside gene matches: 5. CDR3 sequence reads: CASSLGTSGRALETQYF. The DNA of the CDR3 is TGTGCCAGCAGCTTAGGGACTAGCGGGAGGGCATTGGAGACCCAGTACTTC.

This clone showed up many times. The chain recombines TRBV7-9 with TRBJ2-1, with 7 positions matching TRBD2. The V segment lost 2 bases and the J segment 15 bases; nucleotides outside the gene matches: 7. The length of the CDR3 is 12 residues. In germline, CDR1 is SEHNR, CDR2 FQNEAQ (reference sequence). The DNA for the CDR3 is TGTGCCAGCAGCTTACTAGCGGATACGTGGTTCTTC. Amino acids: CASSLLADTWFF.

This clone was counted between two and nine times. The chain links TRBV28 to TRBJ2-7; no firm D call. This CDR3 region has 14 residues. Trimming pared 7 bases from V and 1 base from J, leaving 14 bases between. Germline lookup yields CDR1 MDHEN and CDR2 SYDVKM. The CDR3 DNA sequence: TGTGCCAGCACCCCCCCGGCTGGGTCCTACGAGCAGTACTTC. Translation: CASTPPAGSYEQYF.

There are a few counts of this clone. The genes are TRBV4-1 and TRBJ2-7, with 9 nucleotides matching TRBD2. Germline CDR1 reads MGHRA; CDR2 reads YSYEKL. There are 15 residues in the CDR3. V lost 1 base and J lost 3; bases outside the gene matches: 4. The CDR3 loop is CASSQVGSGSYEQYF. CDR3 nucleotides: TGCGCCAGCAGCCAAGTCGGTAGCGGGAGCTACGAGCAGTACTTC.

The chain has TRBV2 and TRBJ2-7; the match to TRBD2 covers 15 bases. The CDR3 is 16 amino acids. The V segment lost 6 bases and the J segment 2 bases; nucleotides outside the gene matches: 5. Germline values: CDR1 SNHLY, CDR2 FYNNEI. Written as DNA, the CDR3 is TGTGCCAGCAGGGGACTAGCGGGAGGCGCGCCCTACGAGCAGTACTTC. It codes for CASRGLAGGAPYEQYF.

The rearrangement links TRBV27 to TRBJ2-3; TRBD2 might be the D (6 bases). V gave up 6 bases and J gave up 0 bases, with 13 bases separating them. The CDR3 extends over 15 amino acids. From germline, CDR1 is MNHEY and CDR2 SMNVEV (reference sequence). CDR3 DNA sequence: TGTGCCAGCAGACCAAGCGGGTTAAGCACAGATACGCAGTATTTT. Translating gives CASRPSGLSTDTQYF.

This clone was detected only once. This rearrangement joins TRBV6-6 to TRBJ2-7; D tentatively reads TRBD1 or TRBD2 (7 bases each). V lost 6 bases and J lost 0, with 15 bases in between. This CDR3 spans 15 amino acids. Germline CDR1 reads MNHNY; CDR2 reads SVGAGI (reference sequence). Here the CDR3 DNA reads TGTGCCAGCAGAAACAGGGGAGGGAGCTCCTACGAGCAGTACTTC. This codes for CASRNRGGSSYEQYF.